Listed below are T cell receptor beta chains from one sample, sequenced in a study of vaccination effects on CD4 cells after COVID-19. Antigens of these TCRs are unknown. Assay used: immunoSEQ multiplex PCR; TCRdb lists only in-frame clones, some missing. This table holds some 46,000 clones, around 76% found once. The sample here was CD4+ T cells from PBMCs cultured without peptide, taken after COVID-19 vaccination. The receptors shown here come from a human donor who had a prior SARS-CoV-2 infection. Each CDR3 is given without its conserved first and last residue. Fields, in order: V gene, J gene, CDR3 protein.

TRBV18	TRBJ2-3	ASSPPGRTSGTMTSTDTQY
TRBV7-2	TRBJ2-5	ASSLGLTGGY
TRBV2	TRBJ2-2	ASRAERTGELF
TRBV11-3	TRBJ1-1	ASSWTGIAEAF
TRBV21-1	TRBJ2-7	ASSRNTGEAPYEQY
TRBV4-2	TRBJ2-5	ASSQERVVQETQY
TRBV4-1	TRBJ2-1	ASSWGLAGGFYNEQF
TRBV24-1	TRBJ2-7	ATSANRQGTHEQY
TRBV5-6	TRBJ1-5	ASSLGRNQPQH
TRBV6-5	TRBJ2-2	ASSSAPGVGAGELF
TRBV5-5	TRBJ2-5	ASSLLPDLGLETQY
TRBV11-2	TRBJ1-3	ASSLETGRTGNTIY
TRBV14	TRBJ2-3	ASSPVRGTGSTDTQY
TRBV25-1	TRBJ1-2	ASSGGAGLGYT
TRBV18	TRBJ2-7	ASSPLAGSGYEQY
TRBV7-2	TRBJ2-3	ASSFAAGAADTQY
TRBV9	TRBJ2-3	ASSVGKGFSTDTQY
TRBV5-6	TRBJ1-3	ASSSLYLDSGNTIY
TRBV6-4	TRBJ1-2	ASSPGALYGYT
TRBV30	TRBJ1-1	AWSSNHLAEAF
TRBV18	TRBJ1-2	ASSPSGDGYT
TRBV7-9	TRBJ2-3	ASSPGTSGGAGGTDTQY